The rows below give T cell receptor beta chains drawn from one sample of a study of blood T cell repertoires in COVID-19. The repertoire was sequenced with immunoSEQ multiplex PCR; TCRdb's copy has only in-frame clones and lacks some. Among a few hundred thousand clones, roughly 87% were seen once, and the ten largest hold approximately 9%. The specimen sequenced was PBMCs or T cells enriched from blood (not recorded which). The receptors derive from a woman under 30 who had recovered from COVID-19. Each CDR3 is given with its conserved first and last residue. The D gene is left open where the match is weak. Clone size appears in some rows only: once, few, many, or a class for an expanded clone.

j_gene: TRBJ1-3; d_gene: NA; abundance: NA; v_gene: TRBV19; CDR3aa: CASSTNRDSGNTIYF; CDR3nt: TGTGCCAGTAGTACCAACAGGGACTCTGGAAACACCATATATTTT
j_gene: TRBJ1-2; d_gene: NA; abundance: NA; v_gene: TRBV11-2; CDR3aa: CASSPRAGRINYGYTF; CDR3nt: TGTGCCAGCAGCCCAAGGGCGGGACGGATTAACTATGGCTACACCTTC
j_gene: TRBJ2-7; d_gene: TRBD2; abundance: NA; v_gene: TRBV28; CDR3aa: CASVEGTSGRGEQYF; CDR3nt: TGTGCCAGCGTCGAAGGGACTAGCGGGAGGGGGGAGCAGTACTTC
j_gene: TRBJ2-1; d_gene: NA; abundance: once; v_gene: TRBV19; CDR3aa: CASSRKGSDAYNEQFF; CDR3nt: TGTGCCAGTAGCCGCAAGGGTAGCGACGCCTACAATGAGCAGTTCTTC
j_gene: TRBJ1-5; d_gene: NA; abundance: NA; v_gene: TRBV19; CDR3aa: CASRRDSLNQPQHF; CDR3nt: TGTGCCAGTAGACGGGACTCCCTCAATCAGCCCCAGCATTTT
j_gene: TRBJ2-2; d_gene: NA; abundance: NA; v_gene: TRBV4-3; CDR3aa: CASSPGPGESTGELFF; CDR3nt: TGCGCCAGCAGTCCCGGACCAGGGGAGAGCACCGGGGAGCTGTTTTTT
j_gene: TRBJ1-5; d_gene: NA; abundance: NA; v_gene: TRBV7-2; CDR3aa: CASSYTEFRNQPQHF; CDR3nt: TGTGCCAGCAGTTATACCGAGTTCAGGAATCAGCCCCAGCATTTT
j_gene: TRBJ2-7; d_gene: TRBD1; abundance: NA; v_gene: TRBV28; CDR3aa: CASSSWTGNSYEQYF; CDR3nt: TGTGCCAGCAGTTCTTGGACAGGGAACTCCTACGAGCAGTACTTC
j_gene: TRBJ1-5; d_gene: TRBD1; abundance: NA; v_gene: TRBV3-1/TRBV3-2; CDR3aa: CASSRQGSQPQHF; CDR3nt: TGTGCCAGCAGCCGACAGGGAAGTCAGCCCCAGCATTTT
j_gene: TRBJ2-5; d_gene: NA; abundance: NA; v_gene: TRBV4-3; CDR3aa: CASSQVPGRMTQYF; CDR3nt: TGCGCCAGCAGCCAAGTTCCAGGGCGGATGACCCAGTACTTC
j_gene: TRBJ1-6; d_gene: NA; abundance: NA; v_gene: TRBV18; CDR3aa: CASSPEQGPNSPLHF; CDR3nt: TGTGCCAGCTCACCAGAACAGGGCCCGAATTCACCCCTCCACTTT
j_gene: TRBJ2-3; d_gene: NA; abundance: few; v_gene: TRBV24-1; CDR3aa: CATGDPRGTDTQYF; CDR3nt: TGTGCCACCGGAGATCCCCGGGGTACAGATACGCAGTATTTT
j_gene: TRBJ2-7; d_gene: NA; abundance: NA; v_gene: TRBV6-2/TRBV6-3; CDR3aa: CASSYLAGPYEQYF; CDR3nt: TGTGCCAGCAGTTACCTCGCAGGGCCCTACGAGCAGTACTTC
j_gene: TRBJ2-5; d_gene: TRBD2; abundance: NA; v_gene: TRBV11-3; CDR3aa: CASSAPASGVEGETQYF; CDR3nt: TGTGCCAGCAGCGCGCCGGCTAGCGGGGTCGAGGGCGAGACCCAGTACTTC
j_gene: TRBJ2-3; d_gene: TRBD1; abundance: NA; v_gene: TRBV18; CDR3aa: CASSPSRGDTQYF; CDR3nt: TGTGCCAGCTCACCATCCAGGGGGGATACGCAGTATTTT
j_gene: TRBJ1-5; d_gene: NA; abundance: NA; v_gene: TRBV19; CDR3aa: CASSIPPWQGLNQPQHF; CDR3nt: TGTGCCAGTAGTATCCCCCCTTGGCAGGGGTTGAATCAGCCCCAGCATTTT
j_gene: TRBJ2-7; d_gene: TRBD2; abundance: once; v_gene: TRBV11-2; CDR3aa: CASSPWAVTSASYEQYF; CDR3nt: TGTGCCAGCAGCCCGTGGGCCGTGACTAGCGCCTCCTACGAGCAGTACTTC
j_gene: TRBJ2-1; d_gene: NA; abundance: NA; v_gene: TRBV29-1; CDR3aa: CSVEFSGPGQFF; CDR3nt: TGCAGCGTTGAATTTAGCGGCCCTGGGCAGTTCTTC
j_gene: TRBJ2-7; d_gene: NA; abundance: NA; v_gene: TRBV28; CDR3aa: CASSLDLRGSRLYEQYF; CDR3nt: TGTGCCAGCAGTCTGGACCTCCGGGGGTCGAGACTGTACGAGCAGTACTTC
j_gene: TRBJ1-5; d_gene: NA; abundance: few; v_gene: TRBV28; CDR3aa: CASSLFVSGHTGQPQHF; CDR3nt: TGTGCCAGCAGTTTATTTGTATCGGGCCATACAGGTCAGCCCCAGCATTTT
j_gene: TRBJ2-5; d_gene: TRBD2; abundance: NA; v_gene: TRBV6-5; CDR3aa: CASGLGRDYRGTQYF; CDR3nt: TGTGCCAGCGGGCTTGGGAGGGACTACCGGGGGACCCAGTACTTC
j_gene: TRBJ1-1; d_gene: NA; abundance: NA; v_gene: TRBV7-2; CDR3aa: CASSPLGRDTEAFF; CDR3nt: TGTGCCAGCAGCCCCCTTGGCAGGGACACTGAAGCTTTCTTT
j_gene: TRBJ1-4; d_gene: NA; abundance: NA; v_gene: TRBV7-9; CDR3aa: CASSFFPREDAADEKLFF; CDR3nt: TGTGCCAGCAGCTTCTTCCCGAGGGAGGACGCAGCGGATGAAAAACTGTTTTTT
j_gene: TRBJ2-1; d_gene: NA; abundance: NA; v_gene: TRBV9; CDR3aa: CASSGGGAYNEQFF; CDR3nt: TGTGCCAGCAGCGGAGGGGGAGCCTACAATGAGCAGTTCTTC
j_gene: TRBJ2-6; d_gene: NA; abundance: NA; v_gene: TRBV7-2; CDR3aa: CASSQIARGGGANVLTF; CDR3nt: TGTGCCAGCAGCCAGATCGCCAGGGGTGGTGGGGCCAACGTCCTGACTTTC
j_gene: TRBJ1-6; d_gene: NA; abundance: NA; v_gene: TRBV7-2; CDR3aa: CASSADSSYNSPLHF; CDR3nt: TGTGCCAGCAGCGCGGACTCCTCCTATAATTCACCCCTCCACTTT
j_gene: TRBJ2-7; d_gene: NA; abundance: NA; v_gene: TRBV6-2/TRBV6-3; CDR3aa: CASSWDTSYEQYF; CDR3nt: TGTGCCAGCAGTTGGGACACCTCCTACGAGCAGTACTTC
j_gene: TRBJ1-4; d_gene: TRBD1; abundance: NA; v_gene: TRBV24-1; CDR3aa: CATQGADEKLFF; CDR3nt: TGTGCCACACAGGGGGCGGATGAAAAACTGTTTTTT
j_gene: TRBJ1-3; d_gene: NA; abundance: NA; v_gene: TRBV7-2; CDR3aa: CASSLAPVRAAGNTIYF; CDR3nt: TGTGCCAGCAGCTTAGCCCCAGTGAGGGCTGCTGGAAACACCATATATTTT
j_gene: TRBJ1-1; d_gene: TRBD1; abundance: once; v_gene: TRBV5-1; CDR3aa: CASSSTRTGGSEAFF; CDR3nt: TGCGCCAGCAGTTCCACTCGAACAGGGGGCAGTGAAGCTTTCTTT
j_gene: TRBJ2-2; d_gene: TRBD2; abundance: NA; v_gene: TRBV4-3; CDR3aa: CASSPGLAEFTGELFF; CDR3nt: TGCGCCAGCAGTCCGGGACTAGCGGAGTTCACCGGGGAGCTGTTTTTT
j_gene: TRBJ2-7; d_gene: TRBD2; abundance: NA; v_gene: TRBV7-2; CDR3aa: CASSLKRREHEQYF; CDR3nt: TGTGCCAGCAGCTTAAAACGGCGGGAGCACGAGCAGTACTTC
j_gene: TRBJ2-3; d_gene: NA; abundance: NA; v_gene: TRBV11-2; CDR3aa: CASSFLGGRTDTQYF; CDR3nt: TGTGCCAGCAGCTTTCTCGGGGGTCGCACAGATACGCAGTATTTT
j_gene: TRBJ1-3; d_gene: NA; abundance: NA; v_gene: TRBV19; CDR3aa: CASSISAAGRSGNTIYF; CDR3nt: TGTGCCAGTAGTATAAGCGCGGCAGGGCGCTCTGGAAACACCATATATTTT
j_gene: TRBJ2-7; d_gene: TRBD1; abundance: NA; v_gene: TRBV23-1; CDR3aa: CASPRGQSGREQYF; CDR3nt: TGCGCCAGCCCTCGGGGACAGTCTGGCAGGGAGCAGTACTTC
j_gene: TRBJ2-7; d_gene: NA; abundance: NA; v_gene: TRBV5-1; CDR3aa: CASSSRGSIEQYF; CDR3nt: TGCGCCAGCAGCTCCAGGGGATCGATCGAGCAGTACTTC
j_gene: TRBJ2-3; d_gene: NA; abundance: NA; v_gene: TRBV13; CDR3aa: CASSLVGLSTDTQYF; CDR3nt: TGTGCCAGCAGCTTAGTGGGACTCAGCACAGATACGCAGTATTTT
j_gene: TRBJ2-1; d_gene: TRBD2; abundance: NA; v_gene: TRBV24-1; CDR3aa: CATSDHSGGAIYNEQFF; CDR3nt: TGTGCCACCAGTGATCACAGCGGGGGGGCGATATACAATGAGCAGTTCTTC
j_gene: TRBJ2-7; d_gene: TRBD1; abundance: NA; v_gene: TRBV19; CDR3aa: CASRYGQAQRYF; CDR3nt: TGTGCCAGTAGGTACGGACAGGCCCAGCGGTACTTC
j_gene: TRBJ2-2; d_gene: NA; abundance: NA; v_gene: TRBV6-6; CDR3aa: CASSYSGPLRTGELFF; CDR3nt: TGTGCCAGCAGTTACTCAGGCCCGCTGAGGACCGGGGAGCTGTTTTTT
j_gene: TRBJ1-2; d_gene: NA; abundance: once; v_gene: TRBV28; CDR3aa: CASSFLNYGYTF; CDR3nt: TGTGCCAGCAGTTTCCTTAATTATGGCTACACCTTC
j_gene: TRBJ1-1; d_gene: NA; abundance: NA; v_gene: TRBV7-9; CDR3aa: CASSFETGGPNTEAFF; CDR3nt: TGTGCCAGCAGCTTTGAAACAGGTGGACCGAACACTGAAGCTTTCTTT
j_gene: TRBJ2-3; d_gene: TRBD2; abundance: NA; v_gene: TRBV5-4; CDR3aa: CASSRGGSGGATDTQYF; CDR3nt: TGTGCCAGCAGCAGGGGTGGTAGCGGGGGGGCCACAGATACGCAGTATTTT
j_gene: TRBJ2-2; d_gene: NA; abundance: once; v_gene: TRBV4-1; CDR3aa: CASSPGGNRINTGELFF; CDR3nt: TGCGCCAGCAGCCCCGGAGGGAACAGAATAAACACCGGGGAGCTGTTTTTT
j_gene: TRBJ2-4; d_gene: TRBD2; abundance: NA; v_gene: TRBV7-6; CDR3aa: CASSPGATSGRGDIQYF; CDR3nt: TGTGCCAGCAGCCCGGGGGCGACTAGCGGGAGAGGGGACATTCAGTACTTC
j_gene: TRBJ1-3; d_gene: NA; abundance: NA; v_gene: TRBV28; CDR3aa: CASSVRQFSGNTIYF; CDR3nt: TGTGCCAGCAGTGTGAGACAGTTCTCTGGAAACACCATATATTTT
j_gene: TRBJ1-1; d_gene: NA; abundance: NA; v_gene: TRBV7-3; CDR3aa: CASSATRQREAFF; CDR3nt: TGTGCCAGCAGCGCCACTCGACAGCGAGAAGCTTTCTTT
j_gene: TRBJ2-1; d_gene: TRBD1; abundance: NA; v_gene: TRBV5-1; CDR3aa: CASSRPGGPYNEQFF; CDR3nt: TGCGCCAGCAGCCGACCAGGGGGCCCGTACAATGAGCAGTTCTTC
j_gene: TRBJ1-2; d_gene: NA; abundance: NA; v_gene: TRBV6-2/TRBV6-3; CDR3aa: CASSFTRDTVPYF; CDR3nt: TGTGCCAGCAGTTTCACCCGGGACACCGTCCCATACTTC
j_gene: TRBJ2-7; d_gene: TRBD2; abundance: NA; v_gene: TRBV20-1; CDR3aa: CSASVRGGYEQYF; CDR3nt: TGCAGTGCTAGTGTGCGGGGGGGCTACGAGCAGTACTTC
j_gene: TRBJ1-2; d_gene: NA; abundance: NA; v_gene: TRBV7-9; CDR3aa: CASNPPQGYGYTF; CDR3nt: TGTGCCAGCAACCCCCCACAGGGTTATGGCTACACCTTC
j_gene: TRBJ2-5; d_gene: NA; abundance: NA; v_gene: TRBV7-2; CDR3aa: CASSLSNRETQYF; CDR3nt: TGTGCCAGCAGCTTAAGCAATCGGGAGACCCAGTACTTC
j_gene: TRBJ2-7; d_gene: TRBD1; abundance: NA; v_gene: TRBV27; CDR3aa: CASSHGQGAYEQYF; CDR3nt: TGTGCCAGCAGTCATGGACAGGGGGCCTACGAGCAGTACTTC
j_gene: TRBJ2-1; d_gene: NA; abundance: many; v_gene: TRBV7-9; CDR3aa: CASSSSTTITYEQFF; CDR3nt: TGTGCCAGCAGCTCCAGTACTACAATTACGTATGAGCAGTTCTTC
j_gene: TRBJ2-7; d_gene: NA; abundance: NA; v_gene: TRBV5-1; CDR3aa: CASSLELAGTYEQYF; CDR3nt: TGCGCCAGCAGCTTGGAGCTTGCGGGGACCTACGAGCAGTACTTC
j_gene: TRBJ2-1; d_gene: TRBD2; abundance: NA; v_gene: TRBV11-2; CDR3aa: CASSFTRLAGGPHEQFF; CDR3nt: TGTGCCAGCAGCTTTACCCGACTAGCGGGAGGGCCGCATGAGCAGTTCTTC
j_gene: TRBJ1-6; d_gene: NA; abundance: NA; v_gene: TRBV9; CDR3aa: CASSVAAGNSPLHF; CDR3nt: TGTGCCAGCAGCGTAGCTGCGGGGAATTCACCCCTCCACTTT
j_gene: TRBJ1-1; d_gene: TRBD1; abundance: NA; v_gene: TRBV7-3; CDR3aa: CASSSGTGNTEAFF; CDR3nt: TGTGCCAGCAGCTCCGGGACAGGGAACACTGAAGCTTTCTTT
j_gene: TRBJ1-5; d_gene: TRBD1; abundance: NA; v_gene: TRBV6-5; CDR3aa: CASKGAGGGNQPQHF; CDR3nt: TGTGCCAGCAAGGGGGCAGGGGGTGGCAATCAGCCCCAGCATTTT